This T cell receptor beta chain was identified in a study of T-cell reconstitution after alpha-beta-depleted transplantation in children. The V gene's germline CDR1 is SGHRS and CDR2 YFSETQ. V gave up 2 bases and J gave up 6 bases, with 20 bases separating them. This CDR3 spans 16 amino acids. Unique molecular identifiers were incorporated during preparation of the TCRbeta library. TCRdb used MiXCR to reprocess the PCR reads, holding one entry per CDR3 protein. This sample has about 400,000 distinct CDR3 sequences, with 13% found just once. The table lists this clonotype with a few counts. The clonotype was recovered from a human donor who donated a stem cell graft to a child with Fanconi anemia. The chain joins TRBV5-1 to TRBJ1-2; D might be TRBD1 (5 bases). The input for sequencing was PBMCs, taken from the stem cell graft. The chain's CDR3 is CASSFRSNTGVDGYTF. DNA of the CDR3: TGCGCCAGCAGCTTTCGATCCAATACAGGAGTTGATGGCTACACCTTC.